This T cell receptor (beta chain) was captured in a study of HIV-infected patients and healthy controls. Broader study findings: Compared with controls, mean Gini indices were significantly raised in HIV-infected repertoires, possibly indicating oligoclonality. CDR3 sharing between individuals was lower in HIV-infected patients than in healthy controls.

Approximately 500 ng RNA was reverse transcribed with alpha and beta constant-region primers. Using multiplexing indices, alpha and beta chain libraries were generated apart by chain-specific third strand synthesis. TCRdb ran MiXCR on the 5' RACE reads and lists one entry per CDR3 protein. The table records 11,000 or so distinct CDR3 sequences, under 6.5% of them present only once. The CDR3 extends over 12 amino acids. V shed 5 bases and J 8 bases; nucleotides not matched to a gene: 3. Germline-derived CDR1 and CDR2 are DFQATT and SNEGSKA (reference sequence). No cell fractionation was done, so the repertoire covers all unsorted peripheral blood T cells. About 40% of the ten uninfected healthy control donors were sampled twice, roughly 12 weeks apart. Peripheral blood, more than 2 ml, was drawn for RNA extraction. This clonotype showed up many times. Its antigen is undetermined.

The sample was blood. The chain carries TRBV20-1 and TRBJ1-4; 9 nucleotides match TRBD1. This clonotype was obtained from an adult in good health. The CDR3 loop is CSAPGQGEKLFF. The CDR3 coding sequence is TGCAGTGCTCCGGGACAGGGAGAAAAACTGTTTTTT.